This is a list of T cell receptor beta chains from one sample in a study of T cells in Graves' hyperthyroidism and ophthalmopathy. TCRdb passed the multiplex PCR reads through MiXCR, listing each CDR3 protein once. This table has approximately 330,000 distinct CDR3 sequences, 20% to 25% appearing once. Sequenced: blood. The receptors derive from a woman aged 50 to 60 with Graves' hyperthyroidism. The CDR3 runs from the conserved cysteine through the conserved F or W. A D gene is named only where the DNA matches it firmly. Rows give clone size only sometimes, using once, few, many, or a class for an expanded clone.

J | size | D | V | DNA | CDR3
TRBJ2-1 | many | TRBD2 | TRBV18 | TGTGCCAGCTCACCACCCCGAGCGGGAGTCCGCAATGAGCAGTTCTTC | CASSPPRAGVRNEQFF
TRBJ2-5 | many | TRBD1 | TRBV6-1 | TGTGCCAGCAGGACCGGACAGGGCGCACGAGAGACCCAGTACTTC | CASRTGQGARETQYF
TRBJ1-2 | many | - | TRBV5-1 | TGCGCCAGCAGATCTGGAATTGACTATGGCTACACCTTC | CASRSGIDYGYTF
TRBJ2-7 | many | TRBD2 | TRBV7-9 | TGTGCCAGCAGCTTTCGGGAGGGCGGCGAGCAGTACTTC | CASSFREGGEQYF
TRBJ1-1 | few | - | TRBV7-8 | TGTGCCAGCAGCTCCTCACCCGGAGGATTCGGCACTGAAGCTTTCTTT | CASSSSPGGFGTEAFF
TRBJ2-7 | few | - | TRBV6-5 | TGTGCCAGCAGTTACGAGTCAGGGATCTACGAGCAGTACTTC | CASSYESGIYEQYF
TRBJ2-3 | many | - | TRBV7-6 | TGTGCCAGCAGCTTAGGGACTACTCCCACAGATACGCAGTATTTT | CASSLGTTPTDTQYF
TRBJ2-7 | many | - | TRBV11-2 | TGTGCCAGCAGCTCCATTGGCGGGGTCTACGAGCAGTACTTC | CASSSIGGVYEQYF
TRBJ2-7 | many | TRBD2 | TRBV27 | TGTGCCAGCACACCGGGGGGGGAGTCCTACGAGCAGTACTTC | CASTPGGESYEQYF
TRBJ1-1 | - | - | TRBV6-1 | TGTGCCGCCGATAGGGGGGGATCGGAGACTGAAGCTTTCTTT | CAADRGGSETEAFF
TRBJ1-6 | many | - | TRBV5-5 | TGTGCCAGCAGCTTGGGGGAGCGTTCACCCCTCCACTTT | CASSLGERSPLHF
TRBJ2-7 | - | TRBD1 | TRBV3-1 | TGTGCCAGCAGCCAGGGGGACAGTTACGAGCAGTACTTC | CASSQGDSYEQYF
TRBJ2-7 | - | - | TRBV3-1 | TGTGCCAGCAGCCAAGAAACGTCTGTGCAGTACTTC | CASSQETSVQYF
TRBJ2-3 | many | TRBD1 | TRBV5-1 | TGCGCCAGCAGCCCTACAGGGGCCCGAGGGACAGATACGCAGTATTTT | CASSPTGARGTDTQYF
TRBJ1-5 | - | TRBD1 | TRBV7-2 | TGTGCCAGCAGGAGCATCGGGACAGGGAATCAGCCCCAGCATTTT | CASRSIGTGNQPQHF
TRBJ2-4 | many | - | TRBV30 | TGTGCCGGCAAAGACATAGCCAAAAACATTCAGTACTTC | CAGKDIAKNIQYF
TRBJ2-7 | - | - | TRBV3-1 | TGTGCCAGCAGCCAAGATGGCGGGACGCTGGAGCAGTACTTC | CASSQDGGTLEQYF
TRBJ1-1 | many | - | TRBV20-1 | TGCAGTGCTACTGATATCGCTCGGGGCACTGAAGCTTTCTTT | CSATDIARGTEAFF
TRBJ2-5 | - | TRBD2 | TRBV12-3/TRBV12-4 | TGTGCCAGCGTTCGGACTAGCGGGCCTCAAGAGACCCAGTACTTC | CASVRTSGPQETQYF
TRBJ2-7 | many | - | TRBV3-1 | TGTGCCAGCAGCCAAGTCCCAAGCTCCTACGAGCAGTACTTC | CASSQVPSSYEQYF
TRBJ2-1 | - | TRBD1 | TRBV24-1 | TGTGCCACCAGTGATTCGGACAGGGGTAGGAACAATGAGCAGTTCTTC | CATSDSDRGRNNEQFF
TRBJ1-3 | - | - | TRBV4-2 | TGTGCCAGCAGCCAAGATCCCACCTACTCTGGAAACACCATATATTTT | CASSQDPTYSGNTIYF
TRBJ2-3 | - | - | TRBV20-1 | TGCAGTGCTCCTCCCGGGGGTACGGATACGCAGTATTTT | CSAPPGGTDTQYF